This T cell receptor (beta chain) comes out of a study of blood T cell repertoires in COVID-19 (TCRdb year 2020). With respect to the entire study: Collaborator samples came from the United States, Italy and Spain and covered acute and convalescent phases of COVID-19. Sample metadata almost always included a de-identified subject ID, COVID-19 status, age in years and sex. Where available, HLA class I and class II types were taken from metadata supplied by the sample provider and were not determined by assay-based typing. Samples came from the ongoing ImmuneRACE study (first 160 participants) plus 1,254 subjects from 6 global collaborators. Subjects who had been exposed to COVID-19, were actively infected with it, or had recovered from it provided the deeply sampled blood TCRbeta repertoires that made up the dataset. The material from the prospective study consisted of cDNA or gDNA derived from T cells, B-cell-depleted T cells, or PBMCs. The repertoires were made available in a free public database intended to serve as a resource for research on the immune response to SARS-CoV-2. The investigation overall reported the following: How much clinical and demographic metadata was included differed by source and by participant, and the metadata was provided uncurated.

The collaborating institutions used their own protocols to collect whole blood in K2EDTA tubes. Collaborator samples were shipped for TCRbeta analysis as frozen whole blood, isolated PBMCs, or DNA extracted from either sample type. TCRbeta CDR3 regions were amplified from genomic DNA using the immunoSEQ Assay, a bias-controlled multiplex PCR. For the original study's pipeline: The number of nucleated cells in each sample was estimated from the amplification of reference gene primers within the assay. To quantify the absolute abundance of each unique TCRbeta CDR3 rearrangement, sequence reads were collapsed and filtered. For each sample, productive Simpson clonality was calculated as the square root of Simpson's diversity index over productive rearrangements. As stored in TCRdb, this immuneACCESS dataset retains in-frame rearrangements with V and J assigned. A fraction of the clones does not appear; measured against another copy, unresolved V genes explain less than half of the discrepancy, and the remainder lacks a known reason. For V, J and clone size, that table is used; D and trimming come from the DNA. Here the sample has fewer than 35,000 clones; approximately 85% occur a single time. Under 7.5% of the sample is in the top ten clones.

This clone was recorded a few times. No antigen is known for it. No base quality information exists; no much larger clone differs at one position. Material: peripheral blood. The source is a man in his sixties with active COVID-19.

The DNA reads TGTGCCAGCAGTTACTCAGGGGGCCACCCTGAAGCTTTCTTT. Protein translation: CASSYSGGHPEAFF. This chain is built from TRBV6-5 and TRBJ1-1; a stretch of 7 junction bases matches TRBD1. There are 14 amino acids in the CDR3, from cysteine to phenylalanine inclusive. Of the read, only the CDR3 DNA is kept; its 42 bases are in frame from base 1. The germline V gene supplies CDR1 MNHEY and CDR2 SVGAGI. For this chain, trimming is 0 bases at the V end and 6 bases at the J end, and the number of junction bases without a gene match is 4.